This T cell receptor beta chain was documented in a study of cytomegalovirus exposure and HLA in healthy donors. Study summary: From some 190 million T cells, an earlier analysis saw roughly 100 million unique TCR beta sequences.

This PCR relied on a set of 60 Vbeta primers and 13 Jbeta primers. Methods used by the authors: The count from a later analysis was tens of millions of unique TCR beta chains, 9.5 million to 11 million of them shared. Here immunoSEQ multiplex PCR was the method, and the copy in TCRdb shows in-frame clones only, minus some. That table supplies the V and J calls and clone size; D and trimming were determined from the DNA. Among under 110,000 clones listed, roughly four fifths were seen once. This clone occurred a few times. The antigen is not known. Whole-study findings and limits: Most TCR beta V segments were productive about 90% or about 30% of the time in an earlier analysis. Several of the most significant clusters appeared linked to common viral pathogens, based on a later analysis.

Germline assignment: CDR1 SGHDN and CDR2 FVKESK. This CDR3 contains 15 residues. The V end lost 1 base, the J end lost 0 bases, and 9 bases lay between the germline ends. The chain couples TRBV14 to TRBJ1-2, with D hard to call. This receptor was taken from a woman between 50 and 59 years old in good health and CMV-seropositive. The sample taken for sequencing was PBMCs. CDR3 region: CASSQVPGSNYGYTF. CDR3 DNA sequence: TGTGCCAGCAGCCAAGTACCAGGTTCTAACTATGGCTACACCTTC.